This T cell receptor (beta chain) came from a study of blood T cell repertoires in COVID-19 (dated by TCRdb to 2018 to 2020). General notes on the study: The collaborator samples originated in the United States, Italy and Spain and spanned the acute and convalescent phases of COVID-19. The prospective study material was composed of cDNA or gDNA derived from T cells, B-cell-depleted T cells, or PBMCs. Subjects who had been exposed to COVID-19, were actively infected with it, or had recovered from it provided the deeply sampled blood TCRbeta repertoires that made up the dataset. The repertoires were released in a freely available public database intended as a resource for research on the immune response to SARS-CoV-2. The samples were drawn from two sources: the first 160 participants of the ongoing ImmuneRACE study, and fewer than 1,500 subjects contributed by 6 global collaborators. Sample metadata almost always included a de-identified subject ID, COVID-19 status, age in years and sex. Where available, HLA class I and class II types were obtained from metadata supplied by the sample provider rather than from assay-based typing.

On this clone: Its specific antigen is unknown. Per-nucleotide qualities are absent, and no much larger clonotype sits a single base away.

TCRbeta CDR3 regions were amplified from genomic DNA by means of the immunoSEQ Assay, a bias-controlled multiplex PCR. In the authors' own workflow: The number of nucleated cells in each sample was estimated by amplification of reference gene primers within the assay. Sequence reads were collapsed and filtered to measure the absolute abundance of every unique TCRbeta CDR3 rearrangement. Productive Simpson clonality was computed per sample as the square root of Simpson's diversity index over productive rearrangements. Sourced from immuneACCESS, this table was stored by TCRdb with only in-frame sequences that have V and J called. A share of the clones is absent; for the studies checked, an unresolved V gene accounts for under half, and the remainder has no known explanation. V and J calls plus clone size are reproduced from that table; the DNA served to infer D and trimming. Counted in this sample were 250,000 or so clones; 70% to 90% of them appeared once. The ten largest clones capture 11% of the sample.

The CDR3 has 17 amino acids, counting the end cysteine and phenylalanine. Here the CDR3 DNA is all that survives: 51 bases in frame from base 1. Trimming removed 1 base from V and 5 bases from J; the gene matches leave 10 bases unexplained. From a lookup of the germline V gene (reference sequence), CDR1 and CDR2 are GTSNPN and SVGIG. Beyond this particular receptor, the publication reports: How much clinical and demographic metadata was included differed by source and by participant, and the metadata was provided uncurated.

Participants in the prospective study were aged roughly 18 to 90 years, lived in over 20 United States geographic areas, and enrolled through a virtual design. In the prospective study, cohorts were assigned on the basis of participant-reported clinical history obtained from a screening survey and a study questionnaire. Recovered participants in ImmuneRACE Cohort 3 were defined by two consecutive negative NP/OP PCR tests, clearance by a healthcare professional, or resolution of symptoms. Mobile phlebotomists in the prospective study collected whole blood, serum and a nasopharyngeal or oropharyngeal swab from every participant. Prospective study participants could optionally give additional blood draws and questionnaires over an approximately 2-month period. Before DNA extraction, blood samples from the prospective study were shipped at room temperature or frozen.

This sequence was found in a man aged 25-45 years who had recovered from COVID-19. Sequencing used PBMCs or T cells enriched from blood (not recorded which). Rearrangement joined TRBV30 to TRBJ2-2; 10 bases in the junction line up with TRBD2. The CDR3 is CAWSGGSSGSWTGELFF. The sequenced DNA is TGTGCCTGGAGTGGCGGGTCTAGCGGGAGTTGGACCGGGGAGCTGTTTTTT.